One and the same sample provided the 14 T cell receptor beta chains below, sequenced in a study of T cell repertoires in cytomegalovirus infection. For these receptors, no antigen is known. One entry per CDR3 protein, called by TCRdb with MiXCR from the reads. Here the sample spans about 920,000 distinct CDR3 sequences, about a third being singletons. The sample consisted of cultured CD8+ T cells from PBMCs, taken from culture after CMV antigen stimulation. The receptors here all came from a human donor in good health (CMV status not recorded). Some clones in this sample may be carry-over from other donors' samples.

The CDR3 coding sequence is TGTGCCAGCAGCTTGGGCACGCAACTCTCCACCTACGAGCAGTACGTC. This encodes CASSLGTQLSTYEQYV. The chain is built from TRBV7-2 and TRBJ2-7; D is undetermined. The CDR3 contains 16 residues. The germline V and J ends were trimmed by 3 bases and 2 bases, with 17 bases remaining between them. CDR1 SGHTA and CDR2 FQGNSA come from the germline V gene.

The DNA of the CDR3 is TGTGCCAGCAGGCGAACAGGGGGTATCTATGGCTACACCTTC. Translating gives CASRRTGGIYGYTF. The chain uses TRBV27 and TRBJ1-2; 8 bases align to TRBD1. CDR1 is MNHEY and CDR2 is SMNVEV in the germline V gene (reference sequence). This CDR3 has 14 amino acids. The junction had 7 bases not matched to a gene; V was cut back by 6 bases and J by 4 bases.

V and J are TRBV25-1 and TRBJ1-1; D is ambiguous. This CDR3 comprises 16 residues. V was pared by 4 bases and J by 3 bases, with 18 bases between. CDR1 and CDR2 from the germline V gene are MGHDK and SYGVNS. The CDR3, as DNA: TGTGCCAGCAGTGCGAGCGACGGTGAGTCGTACACTGAAGCTTTCTTT. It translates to CASSASDGESYTEAFF.

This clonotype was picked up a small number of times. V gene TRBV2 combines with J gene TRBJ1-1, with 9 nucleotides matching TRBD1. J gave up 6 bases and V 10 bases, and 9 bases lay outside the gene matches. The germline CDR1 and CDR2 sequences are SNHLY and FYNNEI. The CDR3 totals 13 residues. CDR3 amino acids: CATPSQGAAEAFF. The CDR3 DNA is TGTGCCACCCCTTCACAGGGGGCCGCTGAAGCTTTCTTT.

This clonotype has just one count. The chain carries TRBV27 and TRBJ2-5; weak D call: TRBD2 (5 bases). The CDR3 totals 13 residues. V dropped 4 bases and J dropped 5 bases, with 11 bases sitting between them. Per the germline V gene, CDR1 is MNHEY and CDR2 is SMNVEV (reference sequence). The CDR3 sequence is CASSSLAWETQYF. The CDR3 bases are TGTGCCAGCAGTTCGCTAGCTTGGGAGACCCAGTACTTC.

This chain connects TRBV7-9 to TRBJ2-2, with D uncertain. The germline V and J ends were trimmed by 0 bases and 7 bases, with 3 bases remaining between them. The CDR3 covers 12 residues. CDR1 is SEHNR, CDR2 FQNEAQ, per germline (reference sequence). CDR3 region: CASSLAVGELFF. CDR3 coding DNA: TGTGCCAGCAGCTTAGCGGTCGGGGAGCTGTTTTTT.

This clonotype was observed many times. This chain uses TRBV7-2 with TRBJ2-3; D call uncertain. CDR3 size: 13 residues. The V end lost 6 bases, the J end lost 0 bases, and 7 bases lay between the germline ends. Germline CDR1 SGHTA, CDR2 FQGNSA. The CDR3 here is CASRNPSTDTQYF. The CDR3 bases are TGTGCCAGCAGGAACCCTAGCACAGATACGCAGTATTTT.

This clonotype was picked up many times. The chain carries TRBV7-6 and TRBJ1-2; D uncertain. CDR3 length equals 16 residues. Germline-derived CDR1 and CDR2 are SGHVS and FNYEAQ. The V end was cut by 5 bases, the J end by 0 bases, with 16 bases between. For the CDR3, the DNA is TGTGCCAGCAGCCCACCAAGAGAGGGCCCTAACTATGGCTACACCTTC. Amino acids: CASSPPREGPNYGYTF.

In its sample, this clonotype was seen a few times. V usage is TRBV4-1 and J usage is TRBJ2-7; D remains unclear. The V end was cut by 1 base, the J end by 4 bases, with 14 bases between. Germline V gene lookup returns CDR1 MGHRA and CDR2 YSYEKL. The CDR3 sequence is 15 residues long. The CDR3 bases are TGCGCCAGCAGCCAAGGGCGGCAGTCCTCATACGAGCAGTACTTC. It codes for CASSQGRQSSYEQYF.

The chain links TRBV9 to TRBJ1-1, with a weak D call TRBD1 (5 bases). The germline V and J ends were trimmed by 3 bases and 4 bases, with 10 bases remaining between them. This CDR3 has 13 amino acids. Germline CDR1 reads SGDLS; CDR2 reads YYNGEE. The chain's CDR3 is CASSGPGLTEAFF. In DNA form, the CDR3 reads TGTGCCAGCAGCGGTCCGGGACTCACTGAAGCTTTCTTT.

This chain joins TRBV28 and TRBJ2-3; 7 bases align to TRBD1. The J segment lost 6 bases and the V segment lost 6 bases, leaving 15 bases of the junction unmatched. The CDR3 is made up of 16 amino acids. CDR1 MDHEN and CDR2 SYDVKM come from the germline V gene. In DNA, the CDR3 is TGTGCCAGCAGCCCACTGGGGACAGCTGGGCGGGATACGCAGTATTTT. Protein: CASSPLGTAGRDTQYF. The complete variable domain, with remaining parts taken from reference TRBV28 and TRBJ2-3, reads DVKVTQSSRYLVKRTGEKVFLECVQDMDHENMFWYRQDPGLGLRLIYFSYDVKMKEKGDIPEGYSVSREKKERFSLILESASTNQTSMYLCASSPLGTAGRDTQYFGPGTRLTVL.

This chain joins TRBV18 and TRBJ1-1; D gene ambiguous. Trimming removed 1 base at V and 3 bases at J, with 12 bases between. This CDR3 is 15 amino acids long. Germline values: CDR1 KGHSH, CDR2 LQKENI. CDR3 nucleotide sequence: TGTGCCAGCTCACCACTAGCTCTAGCGTACACTGAAGCTTTCTTT. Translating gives CASSPLALAYTEAFF.

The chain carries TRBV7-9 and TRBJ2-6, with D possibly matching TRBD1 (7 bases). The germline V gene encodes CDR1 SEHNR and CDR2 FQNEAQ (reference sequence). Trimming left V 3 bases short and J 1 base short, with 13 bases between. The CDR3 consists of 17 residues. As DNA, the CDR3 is TGTGCCAGCAGCTTCGGGGGACAGTTATCTGGGGCCAACGTCCTGACTTTC. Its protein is CASSFGGQLSGANVLTF.

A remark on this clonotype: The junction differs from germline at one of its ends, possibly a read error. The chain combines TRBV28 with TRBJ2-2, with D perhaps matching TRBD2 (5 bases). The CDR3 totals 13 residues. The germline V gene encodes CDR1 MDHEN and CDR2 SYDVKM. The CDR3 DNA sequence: TGTGCCAACAGTTTAGAGGGTACCGGGGAGCTGTTTTTT. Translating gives CANSLEGTGELFF. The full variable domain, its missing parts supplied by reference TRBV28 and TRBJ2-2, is DVKVTQSSRYLVKRTGEKVFLECVQDMDHENMFWYRQDPGLGLRLIYFSYDVKMKEKGDIPEGYSVSREKKERFSLILESASTNQTSMYLCANSLEGTGELFFGEGSRLTVL.